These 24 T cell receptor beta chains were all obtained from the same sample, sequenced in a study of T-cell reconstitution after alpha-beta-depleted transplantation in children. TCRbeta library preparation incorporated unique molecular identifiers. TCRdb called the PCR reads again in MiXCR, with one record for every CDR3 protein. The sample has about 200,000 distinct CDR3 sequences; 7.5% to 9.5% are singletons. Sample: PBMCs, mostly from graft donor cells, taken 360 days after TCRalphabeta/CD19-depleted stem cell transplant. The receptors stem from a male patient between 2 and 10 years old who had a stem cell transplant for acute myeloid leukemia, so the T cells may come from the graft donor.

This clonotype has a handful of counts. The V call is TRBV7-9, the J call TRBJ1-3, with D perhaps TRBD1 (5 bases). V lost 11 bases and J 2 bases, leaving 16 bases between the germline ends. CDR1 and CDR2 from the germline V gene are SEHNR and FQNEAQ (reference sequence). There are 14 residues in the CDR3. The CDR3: CAGHPGRTGNTIYF. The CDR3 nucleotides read TGTGCCGGTCATCCGGGACGGACTGGAAACACCATATATTTT.

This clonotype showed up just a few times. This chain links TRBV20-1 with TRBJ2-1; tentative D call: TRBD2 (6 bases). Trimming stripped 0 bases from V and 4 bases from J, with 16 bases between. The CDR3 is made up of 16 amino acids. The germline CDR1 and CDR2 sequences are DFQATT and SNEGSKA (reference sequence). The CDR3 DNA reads TGCAGTGCTAGAGATACGCGGGAAGCGCAGTACAATGAGCAGTTCTTC. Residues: CSARDTREAQYNEQFF.

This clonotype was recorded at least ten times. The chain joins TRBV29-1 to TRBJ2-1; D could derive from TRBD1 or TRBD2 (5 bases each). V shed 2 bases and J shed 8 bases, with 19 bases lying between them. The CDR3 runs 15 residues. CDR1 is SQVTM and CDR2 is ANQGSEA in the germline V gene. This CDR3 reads CSVENRGARRDEQFF. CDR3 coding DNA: TGCAGCGTTGAAAATAGAGGGGCCCGCAGGGATGAGCAGTTCTTC.

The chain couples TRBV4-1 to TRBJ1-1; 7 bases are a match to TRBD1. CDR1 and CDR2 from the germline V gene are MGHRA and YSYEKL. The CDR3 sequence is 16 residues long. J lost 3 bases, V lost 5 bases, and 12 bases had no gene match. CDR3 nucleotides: TGCGCCAGCAGCTACAACGAAGGGGGCGCATACACTGAAGCTTTCTTT. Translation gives CASSYNEGGAYTEAFF.

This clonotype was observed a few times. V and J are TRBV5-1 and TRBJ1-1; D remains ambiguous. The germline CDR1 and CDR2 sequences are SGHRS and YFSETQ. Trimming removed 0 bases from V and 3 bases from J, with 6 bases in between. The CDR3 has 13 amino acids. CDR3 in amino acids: CASSLGTDTEAFF. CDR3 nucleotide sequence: TGCGCCAGCAGCTTGGGGACTGACACTGAAGCTTTCTTT.

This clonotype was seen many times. The CDR3 DNA reads TGTGCCATCAGTGAGGTGCAGGGGACTTATGGCTACACCTTC. This encodes CAISEVQGTYGYTF. This rearrangement joins TRBV10-3 to TRBJ1-2; possible D gene TRBD1, 6 bases. The germline gives CDR1 ENHRY, CDR2 SYGVKD. The CDR3 consists of 14 residues. The ends were cut back, 2 bases at V and 5 bases at J, with 12 bases in the middle.

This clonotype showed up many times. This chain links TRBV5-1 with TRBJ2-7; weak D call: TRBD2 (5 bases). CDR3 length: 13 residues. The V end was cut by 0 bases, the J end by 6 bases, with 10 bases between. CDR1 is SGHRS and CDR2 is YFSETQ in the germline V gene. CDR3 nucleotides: TGCGCCAGCAGCTTGGCCTACGGAGGCGAGCAGTACTTC. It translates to CASSLAYGGEQYF.

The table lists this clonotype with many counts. The CDR3 here is CASFGAVEQYF. The CDR3 region has the DNA TGTGCCAGCTTCGGGGCGGTAGAGCAGTACTTC. V and J are TRBV5-6 and TRBJ2-7; D possibly uses TRBD1 or TRBD2 (5 bases each). The CDR3 has 11 residues. CDR1 is SGHDT, CDR2 YYEEEE, per germline. The V end was cut by 7 bases, the J end by 7 bases, with 12 bases between.

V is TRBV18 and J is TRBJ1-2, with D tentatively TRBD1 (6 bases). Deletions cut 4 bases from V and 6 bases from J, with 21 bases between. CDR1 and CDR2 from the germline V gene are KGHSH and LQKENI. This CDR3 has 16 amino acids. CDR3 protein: CASSLSRDTPLDGYTF. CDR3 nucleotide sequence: TGTGCCAGCTCACTCAGCCGGGACACCCCATTGGATGGCTACACCTTC.

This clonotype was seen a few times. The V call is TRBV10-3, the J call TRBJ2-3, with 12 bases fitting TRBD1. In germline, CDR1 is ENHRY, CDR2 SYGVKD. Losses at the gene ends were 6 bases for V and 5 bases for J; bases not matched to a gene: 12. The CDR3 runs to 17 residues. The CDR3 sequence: CAISKAPGQGAGDTQYF. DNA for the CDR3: TGTGCCATCAGCAAAGCCCCGGGACAGGGGGCTGGAGATACGCAGTATTTT.

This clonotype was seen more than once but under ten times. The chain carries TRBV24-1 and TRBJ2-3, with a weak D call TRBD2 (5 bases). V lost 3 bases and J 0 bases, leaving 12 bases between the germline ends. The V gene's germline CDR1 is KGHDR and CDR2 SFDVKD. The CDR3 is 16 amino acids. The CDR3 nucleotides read TGTGCCACCAGTGATCCCCGGGGTGCTAGCACAGATACGCAGTATTTT. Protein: CATSDPRGASTDTQYF.

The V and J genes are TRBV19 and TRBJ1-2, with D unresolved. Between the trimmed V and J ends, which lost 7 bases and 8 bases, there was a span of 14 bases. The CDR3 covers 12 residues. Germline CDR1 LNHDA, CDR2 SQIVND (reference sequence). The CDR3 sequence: CASTLGRQGYTF. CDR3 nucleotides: TGTGCCAGTACCCTGGGCCGCCAAGGCTACACCTTC.

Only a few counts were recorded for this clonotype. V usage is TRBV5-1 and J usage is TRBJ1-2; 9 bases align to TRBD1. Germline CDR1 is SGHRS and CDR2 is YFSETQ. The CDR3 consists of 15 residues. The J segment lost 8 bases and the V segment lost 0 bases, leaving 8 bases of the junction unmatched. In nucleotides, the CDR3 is TGCGCCAGCAGCTTGGGAGCACAGGGGGCCAACGGCTACACCTTC. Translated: CASSLGAQGANGYTF.

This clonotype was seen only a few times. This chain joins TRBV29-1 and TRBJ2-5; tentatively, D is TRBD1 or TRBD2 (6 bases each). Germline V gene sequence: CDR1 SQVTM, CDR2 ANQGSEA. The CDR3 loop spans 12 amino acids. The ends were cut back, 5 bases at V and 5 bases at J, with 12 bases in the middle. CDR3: CSVSEGGETQYF. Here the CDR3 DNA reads TGCAGCGTTTCGGAAGGGGGGGAGACCCAGTACTTC.

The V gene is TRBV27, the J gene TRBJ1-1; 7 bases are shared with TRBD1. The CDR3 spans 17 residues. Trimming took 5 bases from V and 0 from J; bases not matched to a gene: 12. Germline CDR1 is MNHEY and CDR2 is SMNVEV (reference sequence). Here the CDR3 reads CASSPFPSTGMNTEAFF. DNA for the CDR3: TGTGCCAGCAGTCCCTTTCCTTCGACAGGGATGAACACTGAAGCTTTCTTT.

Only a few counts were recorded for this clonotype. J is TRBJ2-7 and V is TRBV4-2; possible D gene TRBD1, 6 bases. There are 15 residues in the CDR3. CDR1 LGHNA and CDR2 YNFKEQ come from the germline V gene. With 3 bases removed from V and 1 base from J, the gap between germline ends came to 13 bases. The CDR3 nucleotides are TGTGCCAGCAGCCATCCGTTTGGGACATCCTACGAGCAGTACTTC. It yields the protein CASSHPFGTSYEQYF.

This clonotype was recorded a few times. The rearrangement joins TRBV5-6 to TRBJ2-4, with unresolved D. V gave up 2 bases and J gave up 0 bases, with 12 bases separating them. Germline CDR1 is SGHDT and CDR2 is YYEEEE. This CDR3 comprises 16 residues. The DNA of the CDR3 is TGTGCCAGCAGCTTCGGTCAGAGCGTAGCCAAAAACATTCAGTACTTC. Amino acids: CASSFGQSVAKNIQYF.

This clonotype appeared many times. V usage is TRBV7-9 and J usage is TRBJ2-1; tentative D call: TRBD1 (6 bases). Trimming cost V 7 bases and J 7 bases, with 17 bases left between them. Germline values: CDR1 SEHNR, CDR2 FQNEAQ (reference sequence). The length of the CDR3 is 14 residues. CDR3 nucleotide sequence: TGTGCCAGCACAACCGGGGCTACAGGGAATGAGCAGTTCTTC. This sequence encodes CASTTGATGNEQFF.

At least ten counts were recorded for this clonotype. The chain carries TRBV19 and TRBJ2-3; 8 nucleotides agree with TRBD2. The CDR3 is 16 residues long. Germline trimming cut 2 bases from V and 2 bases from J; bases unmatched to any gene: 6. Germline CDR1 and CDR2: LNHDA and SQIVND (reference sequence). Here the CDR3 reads CASSISSGGTTDTQYF. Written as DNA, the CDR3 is TGTGCCAGTAGTATATCTTCGGGGGGGACCACAGATACGCAGTATTTT.

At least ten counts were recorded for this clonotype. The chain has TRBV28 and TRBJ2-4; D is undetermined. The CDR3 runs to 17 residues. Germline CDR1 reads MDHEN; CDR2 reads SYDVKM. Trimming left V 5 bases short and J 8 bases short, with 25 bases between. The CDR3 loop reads CASSLNRVEQDIDIQYF. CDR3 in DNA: TGTGCCAGCAGTCTAAACCGGGTCGAACAAGACATAGACATTCAGTACTTC.

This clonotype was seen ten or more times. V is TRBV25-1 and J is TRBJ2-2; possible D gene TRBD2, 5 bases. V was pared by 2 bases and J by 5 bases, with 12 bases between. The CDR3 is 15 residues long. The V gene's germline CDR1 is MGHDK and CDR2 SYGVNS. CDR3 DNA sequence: TGTGCCAGCAGTGAACCCGGGGAAGAGACCGGGGAGCTGTTTTTT. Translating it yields CASSEPGEETGELFF.

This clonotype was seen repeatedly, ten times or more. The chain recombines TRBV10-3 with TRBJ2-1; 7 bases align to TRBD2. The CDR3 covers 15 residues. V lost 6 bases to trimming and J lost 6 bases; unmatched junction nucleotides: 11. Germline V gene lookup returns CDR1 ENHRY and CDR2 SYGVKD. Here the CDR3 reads CAIRAGVTRSNEQFF. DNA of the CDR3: TGTGCCATCAGGGCGGGAGTTACGAGATCCAATGAGCAGTTCTTC.

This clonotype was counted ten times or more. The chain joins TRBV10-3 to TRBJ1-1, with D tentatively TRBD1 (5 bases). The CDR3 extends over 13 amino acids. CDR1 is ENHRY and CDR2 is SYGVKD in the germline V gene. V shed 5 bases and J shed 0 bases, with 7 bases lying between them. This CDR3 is CAISRGMNTEAFF. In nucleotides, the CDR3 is TGTGCCATCAGTAGGGGCATGAACACTGAAGCTTTCTTT.

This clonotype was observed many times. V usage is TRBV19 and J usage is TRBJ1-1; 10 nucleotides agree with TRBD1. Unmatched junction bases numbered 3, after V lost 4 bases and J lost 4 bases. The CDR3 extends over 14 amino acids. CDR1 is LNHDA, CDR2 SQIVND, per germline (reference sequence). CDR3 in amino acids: CASSTGQGFTEAFF. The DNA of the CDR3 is TGTGCCAGTAGTACGGGACAGGGGTTCACTGAAGCTTTCTTT.